This T cell receptor beta chain was retrieved from a study of CD8 T cells in ankylosing spondylitis. This clonotype was observed a few times. Antigen: not known. In making TCR beta libraries, quantitative 5'-RACE with molecular barcodes was used. TCRdb ran MiXCR on the 5' RACE reads and lists one entry per CDR3 protein. The sample carries 150,000 or so distinct CDR3 sequences, approximately 10% recorded once. This CDR3 region has 15 residues. The germline CDR1 and CDR2 sequences are SGHNT and YENEEA. Trimming cost V 1 base and J 1 base; bases outside gene matches: 4. Study-level points and caveats: Researchers reportedly found disease-linked clones significantly enriched in matched ankylosing spondylitis synovial fluid. Clones that were linked to disease were CD8+ and were relatively rare in peripheral blood. Ankylosing spondylitis blood seemed to carry a telltale TCR beta motif made of under ten highly homologous variants.

The receptor's source is a male donor with ankylosing spondylitis or in good health (not recorded which). Sequencing was done on a sample of blood, either unsorted or a sorted T cell fraction (not recorded which). The V gene is TRBV11-3, the J gene TRBJ2-7, with 7 bases aligning to TRBD1. This chain's CDR3 is CASSLGGDSSYEQYF. The CDR3 region has the DNA TGTGCCAGCAGCTTAGGAGGGGACAGTTCCTACGAGCAGTACTTC.